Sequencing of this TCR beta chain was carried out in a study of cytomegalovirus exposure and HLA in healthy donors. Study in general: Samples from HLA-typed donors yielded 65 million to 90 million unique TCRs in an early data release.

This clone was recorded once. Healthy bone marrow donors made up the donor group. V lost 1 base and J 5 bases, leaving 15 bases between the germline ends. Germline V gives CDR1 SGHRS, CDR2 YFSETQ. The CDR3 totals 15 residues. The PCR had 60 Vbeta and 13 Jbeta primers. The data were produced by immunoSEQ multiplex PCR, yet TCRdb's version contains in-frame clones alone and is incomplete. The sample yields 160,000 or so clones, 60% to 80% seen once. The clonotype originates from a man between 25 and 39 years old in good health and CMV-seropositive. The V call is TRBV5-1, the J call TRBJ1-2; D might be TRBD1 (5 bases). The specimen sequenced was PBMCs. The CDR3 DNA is TGCGCCAGCAGCTTGCTCTCAGGGAAAGGGTATGGCTACACCTTC. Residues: CASSLLSGKGYGYTF.